This T cell receptor beta chain appears in the sequencing data of a study of Ad26.COV2.S vaccination and SARS-CoV-2 variants. The assay was immunoSEQ multiplex PCR, and TCRdb's table has in-frame clones only and misses some. The sample has hundreds of thousands of clones; about 90% are singletons. CDR1 and CDR2 from the germline V gene are GTSNPN and SVGIG (reference sequence). The CDR3 covers 16 residues. The ends were cut back, 0 bases at V and 4 bases at J, with 15 bases in the middle. Treatment of the sample: 15 to 20 received Ad26.COV2.S at low or high dose, single or two shots; roughly 5 received placebo; per-sample allocation not given. Sampling happened 63 days after the first vaccine or placebo injection. Vaccination used an Ad26 vector expressing Wuhan-strain SARS-CoV-2 spike.

Source: peripheral blood, taken in a trial of Ad26.COV2.S vaccine versus placebo. The receptor's source is a person between 18 and 65 years old who received the Ad26.COV2.S COVID-19 vaccine or a placebo. The rearrangement joins TRBV30 to TRBJ1-4; D remains ambiguous. CDR3 DNA sequence: TGTGCCTGGAGTGTAGGAGGGTCAGGTGGTAATGAAAAACTGTTTTTT. Protein product: CAWSVGGSGGNEKLFF.